The present TCR beta chain was sequenced within a study of blood T cell repertoires in COVID-19 (TCRdb year 2020). As for the study more broadly: Samples from collaborators originated in the United States, Italy and Spain and spanned both the acute and convalescent phases of COVID-19. The material from the prospective study consisted of cDNA or gDNA derived from T cells, B-cell-depleted T cells, or PBMCs. Deeply sampled blood TCRbeta repertoires from subjects exposed to, actively infected with, or recovered from COVID-19 were included in the dataset. The samples were drawn from the first 160 participants of the ongoing ImmuneRACE study and from over a thousand subjects provided by 6 global collaborators. A de-identified subject ID, COVID-19 status, age in years and sex were almost always included in the sample metadata. The repertoires were released in a freely available public database intended as a resource for research on the immune response to SARS-CoV-2. Where available, HLA class I and class II types were obtained from metadata supplied by the sample provider rather than from assay-based typing.

TCRbeta CDR3 regions were amplified from genomic DNA by means of the immunoSEQ Assay, a bias-controlled multiplex PCR. Processing in the source paper ran as follows. The number of nucleated cells in each sample was estimated by amplification of reference gene primers within the assay. To quantify the absolute abundance of each unique TCRbeta CDR3 rearrangement, sequence reads were collapsed and filtered. For each sample, productive Simpson clonality was calculated by taking the square root of Simpson's diversity index across productive rearrangements. TCRdb mirrors the immuneACCESS table, restricted to in-frame sequences. Some clones are absent from its copies; in checked studies, under half trace to an unresolved V gene, and the reason for the others is unknown. V and J calls and clone size come straight from that table; D and trimming were deduced from the DNA. This sample has roughly 250,000 clones in its table, and 75% to 85% of those were observed once. The leading ten clones occupy 5.5% of the sample.

As to this clone: The specificity of this receptor is unknown. Mismatch with germline at one junction end may stem from a read error.

What the research found in general, with its limitations: Clinical and demographic metadata were provided uncurated, with the amount varying by source and participant.

The collaborating institutions used their own protocols to collect whole blood in K2EDTA tubes. For TCRbeta analysis, collaborators shipped samples as frozen whole blood, isolated PBMCs, or DNA extracted from either of those sample types. Sequenced material: peripheral blood. The TCR comes from a human donor in a cohort sampled during active COVID-19.

The nucleotides read TGTGCCAGTAGTAGGGGACAGACGTTCTCTGAGGCCAACGTCCTGACTTTC. The translation is CASSRGQTFSEANVLTF. The chain couples TRBV19 to TRBJ2-6, with 7 junctional bases fitting TRBD1. From the germline V gene (reference sequence), CDR1 is LNHDA and CDR2 is SQIVND. Reading from cysteine to phenylalanine, the CDR3 counts 17 amino acids. The read is trimmed to its CDR3 DNA, 51 bases read in frame from base 1.